The clone carrying this TCR beta chain occurred a few times. These data originate in a study of patients and donors after allogeneic stem cell transplantation. MiXCR, applied by TCRdb to the RT-PCR reads, yields one record per CDR3 protein. Here the sample spans approximately 160,000 distinct CDR3 sequences, approximately 28% being singletons. The V gene's germline CDR1 is MDHEN and CDR2 SYDVKM. After removal of 5 bases from V and 3 bases from J, the junction contained 7 bases not matched to a gene. The CDR3 extends over 15 amino acids. This TCR was sampled from a human donor who was either an allogeneic HSCT recipient or a stem cell or donor lymphocyte infusion donor (not recorded which). It is not recorded whose cells these are; they may come from a transplant donor. The sample consisted of blood, either unsorted or a sorted T cell fraction (not recorded which). The chain links TRBV28 to TRBJ1-2; TRBD1 matches 9 bases. The CDR3 nucleotides read TGTGCCAGCAGTCGATACAGGGGGCGCGACTATGGCTACACCTTC. It codes for CASSRYRGRDYGYTF.